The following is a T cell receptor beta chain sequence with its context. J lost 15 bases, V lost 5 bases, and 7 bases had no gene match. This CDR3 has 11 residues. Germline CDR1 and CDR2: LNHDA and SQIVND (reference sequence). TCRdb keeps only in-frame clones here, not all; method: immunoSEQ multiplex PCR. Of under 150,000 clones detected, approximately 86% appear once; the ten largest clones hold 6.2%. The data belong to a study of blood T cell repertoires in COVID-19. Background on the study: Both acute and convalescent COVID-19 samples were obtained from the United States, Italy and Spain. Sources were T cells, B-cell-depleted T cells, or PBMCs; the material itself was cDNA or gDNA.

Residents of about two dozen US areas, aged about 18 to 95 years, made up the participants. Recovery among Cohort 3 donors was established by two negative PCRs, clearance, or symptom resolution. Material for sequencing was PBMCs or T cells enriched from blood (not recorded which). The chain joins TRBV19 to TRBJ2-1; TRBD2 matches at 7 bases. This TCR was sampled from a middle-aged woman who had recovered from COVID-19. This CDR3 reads CASSAGTILFF. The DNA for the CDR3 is TGTGCCAGTAGTGCCGGGACTATTCTGTTCTTC.